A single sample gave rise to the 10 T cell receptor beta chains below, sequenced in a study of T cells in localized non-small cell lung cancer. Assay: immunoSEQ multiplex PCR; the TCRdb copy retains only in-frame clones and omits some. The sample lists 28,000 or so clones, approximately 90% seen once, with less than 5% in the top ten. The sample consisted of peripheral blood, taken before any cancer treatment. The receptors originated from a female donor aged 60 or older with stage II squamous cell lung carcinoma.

The CDR3 region has the DNA TGCAGTGCCCCTACGGGGGGCTACACCTTC. This translates into CSAPTGGYTF. The chain couples TRBV20-1 to TRBJ1-2, with no clear D. There are 10 residues in the CDR3. Trimming stripped 6 bases from V and 8 bases from J, with 10 bases between. Germline V lookup: CDR1 DFQATT, CDR2 SNEGSKA (reference sequence).

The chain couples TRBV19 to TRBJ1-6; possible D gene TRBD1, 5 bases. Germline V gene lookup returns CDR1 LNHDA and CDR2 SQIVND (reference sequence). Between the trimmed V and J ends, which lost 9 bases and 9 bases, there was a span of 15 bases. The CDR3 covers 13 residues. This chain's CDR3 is CASLGRRGSPLHF. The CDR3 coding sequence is TGTGCCAGCCTAGGACGGAGGGGTTCACCCCTCCACTTT.

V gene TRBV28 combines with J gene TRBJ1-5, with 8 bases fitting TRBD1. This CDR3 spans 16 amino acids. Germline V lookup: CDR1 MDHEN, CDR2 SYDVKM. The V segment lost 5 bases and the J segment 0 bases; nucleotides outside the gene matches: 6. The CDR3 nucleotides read TGTGCCAGCAGTCCGACGACAGGGGCTAGCAATCAGCCCCAGCATTTT. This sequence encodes CASSPTTGASNQPQHF.

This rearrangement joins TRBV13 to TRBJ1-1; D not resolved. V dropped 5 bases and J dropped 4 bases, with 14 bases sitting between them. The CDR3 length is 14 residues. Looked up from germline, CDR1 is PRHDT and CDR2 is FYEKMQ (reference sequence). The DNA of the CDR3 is TGTGCCAGCAGCGGTCTTGGGGATGGCACTGAAGCTTTCTTT. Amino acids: CASSGLGDGTEAFF.

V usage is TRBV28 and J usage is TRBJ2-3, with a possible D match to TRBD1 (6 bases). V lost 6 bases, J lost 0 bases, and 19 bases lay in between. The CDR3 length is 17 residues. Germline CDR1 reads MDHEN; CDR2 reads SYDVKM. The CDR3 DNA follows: TGTGCCAGCAGCCTAGGACAGCAGTGGACCAGCACAGATACGCAGTATTTT. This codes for CASSLGQQWTSTDTQYF. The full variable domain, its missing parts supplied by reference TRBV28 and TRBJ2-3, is DVKVTQSSRYLVKRTGEKVFLECVQDMDHENMFWYRQDPGLGLRLIYFSYDVKMKEKGDIPEGYSVSREKKERFSLILESASTNQTSMYLCASSLGQQWTSTDTQYFGPGTRLTVL.

CDR3 loop: CASSLVYGNEQFF. The CDR3 DNA is TGTGCCAGCAGCTTAGTTTACGGGAATGAGCAGTTCTTC. The chain joins TRBV7-9 to TRBJ2-1; no clear D gene. V was cut by 1 base and J by 7 bases, with 8 bases left in between. There are 13 residues in the CDR3. CDR1 is SEHNR and CDR2 is FQNEAQ in the germline V gene (reference sequence). Full variable domain (rest looked up from reference TRBV7-9 and TRBJ2-1): DTGVSQNPRHKITKRGQNVTFRCDPISEHNRLYWYRQTLGQGPEFLTYFQNEAQLEKSRLLSDRFSAERPKGSFSTLEIQRTEQGDSAMYLCASSLVYGNEQFFGPGTRLTVL.

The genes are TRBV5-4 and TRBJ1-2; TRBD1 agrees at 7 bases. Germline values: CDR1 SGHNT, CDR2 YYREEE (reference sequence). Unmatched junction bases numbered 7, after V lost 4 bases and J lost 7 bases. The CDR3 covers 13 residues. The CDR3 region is CASSRDSQGGYTF. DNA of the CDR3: TGTGCCAGCAGCCGGGACAGCCAAGGTGGCTACACCTTC.

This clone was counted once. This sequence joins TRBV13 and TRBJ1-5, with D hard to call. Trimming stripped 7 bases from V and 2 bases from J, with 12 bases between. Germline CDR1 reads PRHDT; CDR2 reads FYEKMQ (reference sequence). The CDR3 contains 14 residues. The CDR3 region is CASKIGPGNQPQHF. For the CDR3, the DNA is TGTGCCAGCAAGATAGGCCCTGGCAATCAGCCCCAGCATTTT.

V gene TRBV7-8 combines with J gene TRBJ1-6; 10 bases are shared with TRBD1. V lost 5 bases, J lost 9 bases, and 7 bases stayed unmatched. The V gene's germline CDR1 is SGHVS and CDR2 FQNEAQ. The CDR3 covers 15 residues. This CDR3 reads CASSPRTGGFSPLHF. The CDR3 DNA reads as TGTGCCAGCAGCCCGAGGACAGGGGGTTTTTCACCCCTCCACTTT.

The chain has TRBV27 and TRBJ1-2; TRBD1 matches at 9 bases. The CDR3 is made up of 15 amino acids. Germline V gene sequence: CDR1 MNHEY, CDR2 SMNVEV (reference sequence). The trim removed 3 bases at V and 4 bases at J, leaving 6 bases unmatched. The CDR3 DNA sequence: TGTGCCAGCAGTTTTCTCGACAGGGGGGCCTATGGCTACACCTTC. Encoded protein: CASSFLDRGAYGYTF.